The entry below gives a single T cell receptor (beta chain) sequence along with its context. This clonotype has a count of ten or more. Its binding antigen is unknown. Qualities for individual bases were not recorded, and no much larger clone is one base off. This sample stems from a study of T cells in Graves' hyperthyroidism and ophthalmopathy (dated by TCRdb to the late 2010s). Looking at the study overall: Peripheral blood samples were taken at the time of initial diagnosis, prior to any treatment. The study also compared thyroid tissue and blood T-cell repertoires from over 5 Graves' hyperthyroidism patients. TCR V-J signatures able to tell the groups apart were searched for in a discovery cohort of 90 to 100 patients, of whom around 42 had Graves' ophthalmopathy and under 65 had stable Graves' hyperthyroidism. Following sampling, methimazole starting at 30 mg daily was given to hyperthyroidism patients, and high-dose intravenous methylprednisolone was given to ophthalmopathy patients. Prospective prediction of ophthalmopathy was tested in an independent validation cohort of 18 to 20 hyperthyroidism patients and 17 patients who later progressed to ophthalmopathy. TCR Vbeta CDR3 sequencing of 120 to 150 peripheral blood samples (about 45 ophthalmopathy, around 80 hyperthyroidism and approximately 17 progressor patients) is reported in the paper. The approximately 100 discovery patients were divided at random into training and test sets in a 7:3 ratio.

General conclusions and limits of the study: In validation, the model predicted progression to ophthalmopathy with about 71% sensitivity and around 72% specificity, a median of around 6.6 months before onset. A 13 V-J signature model separated ophthalmopathy from stable hyperthyroidism, with just over 85% sensitivity and just under 84% specificity in cross-validation and 80%/75% in testing. No statistical method was used to fix the sample size in advance, and group allocation was not hidden from the investigators. Blood samples also contained most of the expanded thyroid clonotypes (frequency above 0.001), which suggests that blood repertoires may reflect thyroid immune responses.

Stable Graves' hyperthyroidism was defined as no progression to ophthalmopathy during 18 months of follow-up. Hyperthyroidism patients were newly diagnosed, with disease duration under 2 months, and aged 18 to 65 years. The study excluded patients with uncontrolled infections, other autoimmune diseases, pregnancy or lactation. Diagnoses were established on the basis of clinical symptoms, serum thyroxine and TRAb, thyroid ultrasound, and orbital computed tomography. PBMCs were isolated from about 9.2 ml of fresh peripheral blood by Ficoll-Paque density gradient centrifugation. Total RNA was extracted with Trizol reagent, and quality was checked on an Agilent 2100 Bioanalyzer. The TCR beta CDR3 regions were amplified from RNA transcripts. For the first round of RT-PCR on the TCR CDR3, the HTBI primer set was used together with the Qiagen OneStep RT-PCR kit. The libraries were constructed in a second round of multiplex PCR and then size-selected and purified. Libraries were sequenced paired-end with 100 bp reads on an Illumina HiSeq2000. Per the source publication's procedure: Raw data were processed with SOAPnuke, discarding reads with adapters, uncalled bases, mean Phred below 15, or no exact constant-primer or identifier match. High-quality paired reads were merged using COPE v1.2.5, and each unique nucleotide sequence was defined as a clonotype. MiTCR v1.1 was used to align the clonotypes against IMGT TRBV, TRBD and TRBJ reference segments. Only V-J combinations with frequency above 0.0001, covering about 99% of repertoires, were analysed. The TCS score was defined as F50 (clonal expansion) divided by E x V (chaos), with BLOSUM62-based TCRdist calculated between CDR3 peptides within each V-J. Welch's t-statistics and random forest reduced 500 to 650 V-J features to roughly 13, which were used in a naive Bayes classifier (R e1071). TCRdb reran the public reads through fastp at Q25 and MiXCR, keeping productive beta chains. Rows are unified per CDR3 protein, each entry keeping the most common DNA and genes. These V and J calls derive from TCRdb rather than the authors' analysis. The sample records around 350,000 distinct CDR3 sequences, about 13% of which are singletons. 9% to 9.5% of the sample rests with the top ten.

What was sequenced was blood. The TCR was taken from a woman in her late teens or twenties with Graves' hyperthyroidism.

The sequence in DNA is TGTGCCAGCAGCTTTCGGACAGGGTCCCACGAGCAGTACTTC. Translated, it reads CASSFRTGSHEQYF. The V and J genes are TRBV5-6 and TRBJ2-7; TRBD1 aligns with 8 central bases. The CDR3 contains 14 residues, cysteine and phenylalanine counted. Only the CDR3 region is kept as DNA, spanning 42 bases read in frame from base 1. According to the germline V gene, CDR1 reads SGHDT and CDR2 reads YYEEEE. Compared with germline, V lacks 2 bases and J lacks 5 bases; bases without a gene match: 6.